These 24 T cell receptor beta chains came from one sample sequenced in a study of blood T cell repertoires in COVID-19 (TCRdb year 2020). Libraries were made using the immunoSEQ multiplex PCR assay. The table comes from immuneACCESS by way of TCRdb, which keeps in-frame sequences with V and J called. Part of the clones is missing from these tables; in studies checked, under half for an unresolved V gene and the rest for unknown reasons. The sample table holds roughly 330,000 clones, of which under 90% were seen once. Together, the top ten hold around 9.3% of the sample. The sample taken for sequencing was PBMCs or T cells enriched from blood (not recorded which). These receptors all stem from a young woman who had recovered from COVID-19.

The gene calls are TRBV6-6 and TRBJ2-3; 10 positions match TRBD1. The ends lost 5 bases at V and 3 bases at J; junction bases unmatched: 5. The germline V gene has CDR1 MNHNY and CDR2 SVGAGI (reference sequence). This CDR3 has 15 residues. CDR3 sequence (DNA): TGTGCCAGCAGTCGAACGGGACAGGGGACAGATACGCAGTATTTT. This encodes CASSRTGQGTDTQYF.

The genes are TRBV10-2 and TRBJ1-5; D gene ambiguous. The length of the CDR3 is 13 residues. V gave up 6 bases and J gave up 6 bases, with 12 bases separating them. Germline V gene sequence: CDR1 WSHSY, CDR2 SAAADI. CDR3 region: CASSALEGQPQHF. CDR3 DNA: TGCGCCAGCAGCGCCCTCGAGGGTCAGCCCCAGCATTTT.

The chain employs TRBV7-8 and TRBJ1-1, with D unresolved. CDR1 and CDR2 (germline): SGHVS, FQNEAQ. The CDR3 consists of 12 residues. The ends were cut back, 5 bases at V and 1 base at J, with 5 bases in the middle. CDR3: CASSVRNTEAFF. In DNA, the CDR3 is TGTGCCAGCAGCGTCAGGAACACTGAAGCTTTCTTT.

The chain recombines TRBV28 with TRBJ2-3; 9 nucleotides align to TRBD2. Germline-derived CDR1 and CDR2 are MDHEN and SYDVKM. The CDR3 is 15 residues long. Trimming at V came to 2 bases and at J to 3 bases, leaving 3 bases not matched to a gene. This CDR3 reads CASSLGGGATDTQYF. In DNA form, the CDR3 reads TGTGCCAGCAGTTTAGGCGGGGGGGCTACAGATACGCAGTATTTT. Filled out from reference TRBV28 and TRBJ2-3, the complete variable domain reads DVKVTQSSRYLVKRTGEKVFLECVQDMDHENMFWYRQDPGLGLRLIYFSYDVKMKEKGDIPEGYSVSREKKERFSLILESASTNQTSMYLCASSLGGGATDTQYFGPGTRLTVL.

The chain combines TRBV5-1 with TRBJ1-3; D unclear. CDR1 SGHRS and CDR2 YFSETQ come from the germline V gene. The V end was cut by 9 bases, the J end by 1 base, with 11 bases between. The CDR3 has 13 residues. The CDR3 DNA reads as TGCGCCATCTCCTGGGAGTCTGGAAACACCATATATTTT. Amino acid sequence: CAISWESGNTIYF.

CDR3 DNA: TGTGCCTGGAGTAAGAGCTATGGCTACACCTTC. Translation: CAWSKSYGYTF. The J gene is TRBJ1-2, the V gene TRBV30; no clear D gene. The CDR3 spans 11 residues. V was trimmed by 2 bases and J by 4 bases, leaving 5 bases between them. Germline V gene lookup returns CDR1 GTSNPN and CDR2 SVGIG (reference sequence).

The chain has TRBV11-2 and TRBJ1-3; TRBD1 aligns across 9 bases. The CDR3 runs 16 residues. The V gene end was trimmed by 4 bases and the J gene end by 0 bases; junction bases not matched to a gene: 4. Germline-derived CDR1 and CDR2 are SGHAT and FQNNGV. CDR3 protein: CASSSTGGYSGNTIYF. The CDR3 nucleotides are TGTGCCAGCAGCTCGACAGGGGGATACTCTGGAAACACCATATATTTT.

The chain has TRBV2 and TRBJ2-5; 8 nucleotides line up with TRBD1. Germline V lookup: CDR1 SNHLY, CDR2 FYNNEI. With V trimmed by 5 bases and J by 4 bases, 12 bases remained unmatched. The CDR3 length is 16 residues. For the CDR3, the DNA is TGTGCCAGCAGTTACACCAGGACAGGGATAGGAGAGACCCAGTACTTC. It is translated as CASSYTRTGIGETQYF.

The sample holds a few counts of this clone. The rearrangement uses TRBV7-9 and TRBJ2-5; possibly TRBD2 for D (6 bases). This CDR3 region has 14 residues. Deletions cut 4 bases from V and 2 bases from J, with 11 bases between. The germline CDR1 and CDR2 sequences are SEHNR and FQNEAQ (reference sequence). CDR3 protein: CASSSRDSQETQYF. Written as DNA, the CDR3 is TGTGCCAGCAGCTCCCGGGACTCTCAAGAGACCCAGTACTTC.

The chain carries TRBV4-1 and TRBJ1-1, with 10 bases fitting TRBD1. The CDR3 is 13 residues long. Germline loops: CDR1 MGHRA, CDR2 YSYEKL. Trimming at V came to 3 bases and at J to 11 bases, leaving 6 bases not matched to a gene. CDR3 sequence: CASSQGQGIWAFF. The CDR3 DNA reads TGCGCCAGCAGCCAGGGACAGGGGATCTGGGCTTTCTTT.

This chain joins TRBV24-1 and TRBJ1-2; 7 nucleotides match TRBD1. Trimming at V came to 3 bases and at J to 6 bases, leaving 9 bases not matched to a gene. The CDR3 runs 15 residues. CDR1 KGHDR and CDR2 SFDVKD come from the germline V gene. The CDR3 region has the DNA TGTGCCACCAGTGATACCCGCGGGGACAGAGATGGCTACACCTTC. Translated, it gives CATSDTRGDRDGYTF.

This clone occurred once. This sequence joins TRBV24-1 and TRBJ1-6; 7 bases map to TRBD1. J gave up 3 bases and V 12 bases, and 13 bases lay outside the gene matches. CDR1 KGHDR and CDR2 SFDVKD come from the germline V gene. This CDR3 region has 16 residues. The CDR3 region is CASHPRGGLYNSPLHF. Written as DNA, the CDR3 is TGTGCCTCTCATCCGAGAGGGGGCCTCTATAATTCACCCCTCCACTTT.

The J gene is TRBJ2-2, the V gene TRBV20-1, with TRBD2 identical over 7 bases. Germline-derived CDR1 and CDR2 are DFQATT and SNEGSKA (reference sequence). The V and J ends lost 3 bases and 5 bases, in that order; junction bases with no gene match: 3. There are 13 residues in the CDR3. The CDR3 sequence: CSASGGGTGELFF. The CDR3 DNA reads TGCAGTGCTAGTGGCGGGGGAACCGGGGAGCTGTTTTTT.

In DNA, the CDR3 is TGTGCCACCAGCAGAGCCGGGAACACTGAAGCTTTCTTT. Its translation is CATSRAGNTEAFF. The chain is built from TRBV15 and TRBJ1-1; no definite D call. Germline V gene lookup returns CDR1 LNHNV and CDR2 YYDKDF (reference sequence). This CDR3 is built from 13 residues. V dropped 1 base and J dropped 1 base, with 4 bases sitting between them. The variable domain in full, with the rest retrieved from reference TRBV15 and TRBJ1-1, is DAMVIQNPRYQVTQFGKPVTLSCSQTLNHNVMYWYQQKSSQAPKLLFHYYDKDFNNEADTPDNFQSRRPNTSFCFLDIRSPGLGDTAMYLCATSRAGNTEAFFGQGTRLTVV.

This chain links TRBV19 with TRBJ1-3, with no clear D. Trimming removed 3 bases at V and 3 bases at J, with 12 bases between. Germline CDR1 reads LNHDA; CDR2 reads SQIVND (reference sequence). This CDR3 is built from 15 residues. DNA for the CDR3: TGTGCCAGTAGTATTTCCCGAGGCTATGGAAACACCATATATTTT. Translation: CASSISRGYGNTIYF.

This chain uses TRBV11-3 with TRBJ1-1; D unresolved. CDR1 SGHNT and CDR2 YENEEA come from the germline V gene. Trimming took 5 bases from V and 1 from J, leaving 8 bases between them. This CDR3 contains 13 residues. The CDR3 loop is CASSAQENTEAFF. CDR3 in DNA: TGTGCCAGCAGCGCTCAGGAGAACACTGAAGCTTTCTTT.

This chain uses TRBV6-6 with TRBJ1-2; D is unclear. CDR1 and CDR2 (germline): MNHNY, SVGAGI (reference sequence). V lost 7 bases and J 4 bases, leaving 25 bases between the germline ends. This CDR3 has 17 amino acids. The CDR3 region is CASTRAGGVEARYGYTF. CDR3 sequence (DNA): TGTGCCAGCACTCGCGCTGGAGGAGTAGAGGCTCGCTATGGCTACACCTTC.

The chain is built from TRBV10-2 and TRBJ2-5; TRBD2 agrees at 10 bases. The V gene end was trimmed by 7 bases and the J gene end by 4 bases; junction bases not matched to a gene: 3. The germline CDR1 and CDR2 sequences are WSHSY and SAAADI. This CDR3 contains 13 residues. The CDR3 DNA reads TGCGCCAGCACCGGACTAGCGGCAGAGACCCAGTACTTC. Its protein product is CASTGLAAETQYF.

The chain is built from TRBV2 and TRBJ2-7; possibly TRBD2 for D (6 bases). The V end lost 8 bases, the J end lost 3 bases, and 11 bases lay between the germline ends. The CDR3 sequence is 12 residues long. Germline V lookup: CDR1 SNHLY, CDR2 FYNNEI. CDR3 DNA sequence: TGTGCCAGCCGGGGGTTAGTCTACGAGCAGTACTTC. As protein: CASRGLVYEQYF.

This clone was observed a single time. J is TRBJ2-1 and V is TRBV30, with TRBD2 identical over 9 bases. The CDR3 is 14 amino acids. Germline trimming cut 2 bases from V and 5 bases from J; bases unmatched to any gene: 4. Germline CDR1 GTSNPN, CDR2 SVGIG (reference sequence). The CDR3 here is CAWSWAGGDNEQFF. In DNA form, the CDR3 reads TGTGCCTGGAGTTGGGCGGGAGGGGACAATGAGCAGTTCTTC.

The V call is TRBV27, the J call TRBJ1-3; D gene ambiguous. The CDR3 is made up of 12 amino acids. The germline gives CDR1 MNHEY, CDR2 SMNVEV (reference sequence). The germline V and J ends were trimmed by 6 bases and 3 bases, with 6 bases remaining between them. CDR3 coding DNA: TGTGCCAGCAGGGGAGTTGGAAACACCATATATTTT. It yields the protein CASRGVGNTIYF.

The V and J genes are TRBV9 and TRBJ1-6, with D unclear. V was clipped by 2 bases and J by 7 bases, with 10 bases between them. This CDR3 region has 14 residues. Germline V gives CDR1 SGDLS, CDR2 YYNGEE. CDR3 sequence: CASSVVEGNSPLHF. The CDR3 nucleotides are TGTGCCAGCAGCGTGGTGGAGGGAAATTCACCCCTCCACTTT.

The chain recombines TRBV21-1 with TRBJ1-5; the table's D gene call, TRBD1, was not cross checked with the DNA. TRBV21-1 is deemed a pseudogene. The CDR3 runs 21 residues. The chain's CDR3 is CASSKGEGQGASENSNQPQHF. The CDR3 DNA follows: TGTGCCAGCAGCAAAGGTGAGGGCCAGGGGGCTTCGGAGAATAGCAATCAGCCCCAGCATTTT.

This clone has only a few counts. The chain has TRBV6-5 and TRBJ1-5; 9 bases match TRBD1. J lost 7 bases, V lost 6 bases, and 4 bases had no gene match. There are 13 residues in the CDR3. Germline V gene sequence: CDR1 MNHEY, CDR2 SVGAGI. CDR3 protein: CASRGQGRQPQHF. CDR3 nucleotides: TGTGCCAGCAGGGGACAGGGACGGCAGCCCCAGCATTTT.